The 26 T cell receptor beta chains below were found in one sample sequenced in a study of regulatory T cells in long-lasting Graves disease. For TCR beta, libraries came from iRepertoire HTBI primers and Arm-PCR of CDR3 regions. TCRdb ran MiXCR on the multiplex PCR reads and lists one entry per CDR3 protein. The data contain about 440,000 distinct CDR3 sequences, about 16% of them singletons. Documented time point: newly diagnosed GD, antithyroid drugs for less than 3 months. RNA from PBMCs was the source of the TCR library. Separately, the same data were catalogued under a study of T cells in Graves' hyperthyroidism and ophthalmopathy.

Specimen: peripheral blood mononuclear cells (PBMCs), collected at new diagnosis, from a patient treated with antithyroid drugs. These receptor sequences come from a woman in her twenties or thirties with Graves disease.

A note on this clonotype: One base separates it from a far larger clone, so it is likely a read error. The chain recombines TRBV28 with TRBJ1-1, with D maybe TRBD1 (5 bases). Trimming shortened V by 7 bases and J by 3 bases, and 15 bases separated the two germline ends. The germline CDR1 and CDR2 sequences are MDHEN and SYDVKM. The CDR3 is 14 amino acids. The CDR3 is CASKRQQADTEAFF. CDR3 coding DNA: TGTGCCAGCAAGAGACAACAGGCGGACACTGAAGCTTTCTTT.

This clonotype turned up a few times. The chain uses TRBV20-1 and TRBJ1-2; 7 bases fit TRBD1. The CDR3 is 14 residues long. Germline loops: CDR1 DFQATT, CDR2 SNEGSKA (reference sequence). J lost 6 bases, V lost 6 bases, and 13 bases had no gene match. The CDR3 DNA follows: TGCAGTGCCCCAACGAGGACAGGCGCGGATGGCTACACCTTC. It specifies CSAPTRTGADGYTF.

This clonotype occurred many times. The genes are TRBV6-2 or TRBV6-3 and TRBJ1-1; D gene ambiguous. Trimming pared 2 bases from V and 0 bases from J, leaving 19 bases between. Germline CDR1 reads MNHEY; CDR2 reads SVGEGT. The CDR3 consists of 18 residues. This chain's CDR3 is CASSYPGFYRGMNTEAFF. The CDR3 region has the DNA TGTGCCAGCAGTTACCCCGGGTTTTATAGAGGCATGAACACTGAAGCTTTCTTT.

This clonotype was detected many times. The chain links TRBV19 to TRBJ1-1, with D tentatively TRBD1 (6 bases). CDR1 and CDR2 from the germline V gene are LNHDA and SQIVND (reference sequence). The V gene lost 7 bases and the J gene lost 1 base, with 13 bases spanning the gap. This CDR3 contains 14 residues. CDR3 bases: TGTGCCAGTACTGCAGGAGGGGGGAACACTGAAGCTTTCTTT. Protein product: CASTAGGGNTEAFF.

This clonotype was counted many times. The V call is TRBV4-1, the J call TRBJ2-3, with TRBD2 matching 14 bases. The CDR3 spans 15 residues. Unmatched junction bases numbered 2, after V lost 3 bases and J lost 6 bases. Germline values: CDR1 MGHRA, CDR2 YSYEKL. CDR3 nucleotide sequence: TGCGCCAGCAGCCAGACTAGCGGGAGGGTTGATACGCAGTATTTT. Its translation: CASSQTSGRVDTQYF.

This clonotype was picked up a small number of times. V usage is TRBV9 and J usage is TRBJ1-5; D perhaps matches TRBD1 (6 bases). Germline V gene data show CDR1 as SGDLS and CDR2 as YYNGEE. The ends were cut back, 3 bases at V and 7 bases at J, with 11 bases in the middle. This CDR3 spans 13 amino acids. This CDR3 reads CASSATGSQPQHF. The CDR3 bases are TGTGCCAGCAGCGCTACAGGGAGCCAGCCCCAGCATTTT.

This clonotype has only a few counts. The junction shows a germline mismatch at one end, possibly a read error. This chain links TRBV7-7 with TRBJ2-1, with 8 bases aligning to TRBD2. The CDR3 extends over 16 amino acids. CDR1 and CDR2 from the germline V gene are SSHAT and FNYEAQ (reference sequence). DNA for the CDR3: TGTGCTAGCAGCTTACGGAGCGGGAGTTCCTACAATGAGCAGTTCTTC. Protein: CASSLRSGSSYNEQFF.

This clonotype has a count of ten or more. The rearrangement uses TRBV4-1 and TRBJ1-2; D unclear. Germline CDR1 reads MGHRA; CDR2 reads YSYEKL. V lost 2 bases to trimming and J lost 4 bases, with 8 bases between them. The CDR3 extends over 13 amino acids. CDR3 DNA sequence: TGCGCCAGCAGCCAATACCCTCTCTATGGCTACACCTTC. Translation: CASSQYPLYGYTF.

A word on this clonotype: An end of the junction does not agree with germline; a read error may underlie this. The genes are TRBV7-2 and TRBJ1-2, with D uncertain. Germline V gives CDR1 SGHTA, CDR2 FQGNSA. CDR3 length equals 14 residues. The CDR3 region is CASSLGPQNYSYTF. CDR3 sequence (DNA): TGTGCCAGCAGCTTAGGCCCCCAAAACTATAGCTACACCTTC. Full variable domain (remainder filled in from reference TRBV7-2 and TRBJ1-2): GAGVSQSPSNKVTEKGKDVELRCDPISGHTALYWYRQSLGQGLEFLIYFQGNSAPDKSGLPSDRFSAERTGGSVSTLTIQRTQQEDSAVYLCASSLGPQNYSYTFGSGTRLTVV.

The V and J genes are TRBV7-2 and TRBJ1-1; D is uncertain. V was clipped by 5 bases and J by 1 base, with 17 bases between them. CDR1 SGHTA and CDR2 FQGNSA come from the germline V gene. The CDR3 sequence is 16 residues long. CDR3 bases: TGTGCCAGCAGCCCCACCGTCCGGAGTGCGAACACTGAAGCTTTCTTT. Translated: CASSPTVRSANTEAFF. Full variable domain (remainder filled in from reference TRBV7-2 and TRBJ1-1): GAGVSQSPSNKVTEKGKDVELRCDPISGHTALYWYRQSLGQGLEFLIYFQGNSAPDKSGLPSDRFSAERTGGSVSTLTIQRTQQEDSAVYLCASSPTVRSANTEAFFGQGTRLTVV.

J is TRBJ2-1 and V is TRBV15; D may be TRBD2 (6 bases). Germline V CDR1 and CDR2: LNHNV, YYDKDF (reference sequence). This CDR3 contains 15 residues. Trimming stripped 0 bases from V and 9 bases from J, with 15 bases between. The CDR3 DNA sequence: TGTGCCACCAGCAGAGAAGGTAGGCGGGATAGTGAGCAGTTCTTC. It is translated as CATSREGRRDSEQFF. Full variable domain (outside the CDR3, taken from reference TRBV15 and TRBJ2-1): DAMVIQNPRYQVTQFGKPVTLSCSQTLNHNVMYWYQQKSSQAPKLLFHYYDKDFNNEADTPDNFQSRRPNTSFCFLDIRSPGLGDTAMYLCATSREGRRDSEQFFGPGTRLTVL.

Ten or more counts support this clonotype. V usage is TRBV12-3 or TRBV12-4 and J usage is TRBJ1-4; TRBD1 might be the D (6 bases). V shed 6 bases and J shed 0 bases, with 23 bases lying between them. CDR3 length equals 19 residues. The chain's CDR3 is CASSHGRGHWTPTNEKLFF. CDR3 DNA sequence: TGTGCCAGCAGCCACGGTAGGGGACATTGGACTCCAACTAATGAAAAACTGTTTTTT.

This clonotype has at least ten counts. The CDR3 loop is CAWTEGTHFSEAFF. Here the CDR3 DNA reads TGTGCCTGGACTGAGGGGACCCATTTTAGTGAAGCTTTCTTT. This chain links TRBV30 with TRBJ1-1, with TRBD1 as a possible D gene (5 bases). Germline V gene lookup returns CDR1 GTSNPN and CDR2 SVGIG (reference sequence). CDR3 length: 14 amino acids. V lost 4 bases, J lost 7 bases, and 19 bases lay in between.

This clonotype was detected ten times or more. This chain connects TRBV27 to TRBJ1-2, with 9 bases lining up with TRBD1. This CDR3 region has 15 residues. Trimming removed 5 bases from V and 6 bases from J; junction bases left unmatched: 10. Germline V lookup: CDR1 MNHEY, CDR2 SMNVEV (reference sequence). In nucleotides, the CDR3 is TGTGCCAGCAGTCTTACCTCGGGACAGGGTCATGGCTACACCTTC. Translation: CASSLTSGQGHGYTF.

In its sample, this clonotype was seen many times. V gene TRBV3-1 combines with J gene TRBJ1-2; D is possibly TRBD1 (5 bases). Germline lookup yields CDR1 LGHDT and CDR2 YNNKEL (reference sequence). V lost 1 base and J 6 bases, leaving 15 bases between the germline ends. The CDR3 is made up of 15 amino acids. In DNA, the CDR3 is TGTGCCAGCAGCCAAGGAAGTCTAGGGGTCGATGGCTACACCTTC. Its translation: CASSQGSLGVDGYTF.

This clonotype was counted many times. The chain's CDR3 is CASRTSGSTDTQYF. DNA of the CDR3: TGTGCCAGCAGGACTAGCGGTAGCACAGATACGCAGTATTTT. The chain recombines TRBV6-1 with TRBJ2-3; 9 nucleotides agree with TRBD2. Trimming at V came to 6 bases and at J to 0 bases, leaving 1 base not matched to a gene. The length of the CDR3 is 14 residues. Germline V gene sequence: CDR1 MNHNS, CDR2 SASEGT.

There are a few counts of this clonotype. The V call is TRBV5-4, the J call TRBJ1-1; D gene unclear. This CDR3 spans 11 amino acids. Germline V lookup: CDR1 SGHNT, CDR2 YYREEE (reference sequence). V lost 4 bases to trimming and J lost 10 bases, with 11 bases between them. DNA for the CDR3: TGTGCCAGCAGCAGCCAAGCGGGAGCTTTCTTT. It codes for CASSSQAGAFF.

A few counts support this clonotype. This sequence may be a read error, since a much larger clone differs from it by one base. The chain employs TRBV11-2 and TRBJ1-4; possibly TRBD1 for D (6 bases). Germline V gene data show CDR1 as SGHAT and CDR2 as FQNNGV. V lost 5 bases and J 7 bases, leaving 14 bases between the germline ends. The CDR3 spans 14 residues. CDR3 sequence (DNA): TGTGCCAGCAGCGCAGGGGCGGGGGGTGAAAAACTGTTTTTT. Translating it yields CASSAGAGGEKLFF.

A few counts support this clonotype. The rearrangement links TRBV20-1 to TRBJ1-4; D is undetermined. V shed 6 bases and J shed 5 bases, with 16 bases lying between them. The CDR3 length is 14 residues. CDR1 is DFQATT, CDR2 SNEGSKA, per germline (reference sequence). As DNA, the CDR3 is TGCAGTGCAGCGACCCGCTCTCGGAATGAAAAACTGTTTTTT. Its protein product is CSAATRSRNEKLFF.

This clonotype was observed many times. The gene calls are TRBV2 and TRBJ2-3, with 7 positions matching TRBD2. CDR1 and CDR2 (germline): SNHLY, FYNNEI. V lost 6 bases, J lost 6 bases, and 3 bases stayed unmatched. The CDR3 loop spans 12 amino acids. In nucleotides, the CDR3 is TGTGCCAGCAGCCGACTAGCCGATACGCAGTATTTT. This gives the protein CASSRLADTQYF.

This chain connects TRBV10-3 to TRBJ1-2, with TRBD1 identical over 9 bases. The CDR3 extends over 15 amino acids. Trimming removed 2 bases from V and 4 bases from J; junction bases left unmatched: 5. Germline V gives CDR1 ENHRY, CDR2 SYGVKD. The CDR3 nucleotides read TGTGCCATCAGTGAGGACAGGGGGACGGTCTATGGCTACACCTTC. Amino acids: CAISEDRGTVYGYTF.

This clonotype was observed at least ten times. V is TRBV18 and J is TRBJ2-1; 9 positions match TRBD2. V was clipped by 4 bases and J by 5 bases; unmatched bases: 9. CDR1 KGHSH and CDR2 LQKENI come from the germline V gene. The CDR3 has 16 residues. CDR3 nucleotides: TGTGCCAGCTCACTTACCCCCGGGACTAGCAACAATGAGCAGTTCTTC. It is translated as CASSLTPGTSNNEQFF.

Note on this clonotype: A read error may explain this, as a much larger clone is one base away. DNA for the CDR3: TGCAGTGCTAGGGACCCCGGGACAGGGGGCGGCGAGCCGTACTTC. This gives the protein CSARDPGTGGGEPYF. V usage is TRBV20-1 and J usage is TRBJ2-7, with 12 positions matching TRBD1. CDR3 length equals 15 residues. Germline CDR1 and CDR2: DFQATT and SNEGSKA (reference sequence).

This clonotype has only a few counts. The J gene is TRBJ2-1, the V gene TRBV5-4; 8 bases map to TRBD2. Per the germline V gene, CDR1 is SGHNT and CDR2 is YYREEE (reference sequence). The CDR3 is 14 residues long. V lost 4 bases to trimming and J lost 2 bases; unmatched junction nucleotides: 2. This chain's CDR3 is CASSTGLAYNEQFF. CDR3 bases: TGTGCCAGCAGCACGGGACTAGCCTACAATGAGCAGTTCTTC. The variable domain in full, with the rest retrieved from reference TRBV5-4 and TRBJ2-1, is ETGVTQSPTHLIKTRGQQVTLRCSSQSGHNTVSWYQQALGQGPQFIFQYYREEENGRGNFPPRFSGLQFPNYSSELNVNALELDDSALYLCASSTGLAYNEQFFGPGTRLTVL.

The chain recombines TRBV28 with TRBJ2-6, with D uncertain. The CDR3 loop spans 13 amino acids. CDR1 and CDR2 from the germline V gene are MDHEN and SYDVKM. Trimming left V 8 bases short and J 1 base short, with 6 bases between. The CDR3 reads CASSESGANVLTF. DNA for the CDR3: TGTGCCAGCTCCGAGTCTGGGGCCAACGTCCTGACTTTC.

This clonotype was counted at least ten times. This rearrangement joins TRBV6-1 to TRBJ2-2; perhaps TRBD1 as D (6 bases). V was pared by 1 base and J by 7 bases, with 16 bases between. The germline gives CDR1 MNHNS, CDR2 SASEGT. The CDR3 has 16 residues. This CDR3 reads CASSEEGRGGLGELFF. The CDR3 DNA reads TGTGCCAGCAGTGAAGAGGGCAGGGGTGGTCTCGGGGAGCTGTTTTTT.